The entry below gives a single TCR beta chain sequence along with its context. Its target is not known. The data were produced by immunoSEQ multiplex PCR, yet TCRdb's version contains in-frame clones alone and is incomplete. The sample records about 110,000 clones, roughly 87% being singletons. The sample originates from a study of T cell responses to AZD1222 COVID-19 vaccine. Findings of the study overall: Increases in Spike-specific TCR breadth and depth were seen after two AZD1222 doses.

The receptor's source is an adult in good health. Sequencing used peripheral blood, obtained on day 0 of AZD1222 vaccination.

This chain's CDR3 is CASSLGRGVGNSPLHF. The DNA of the CDR3 is TGCGCCAGCAGCTTGGGCCGGGGGGTGGGGAATTCACCCCTCCACTTT. The V call is TRBV5-1, the J call TRBJ1-6, with D tentatively TRBD1 (5 bases). There are 16 residues in the CDR3. V lost 0 bases and J lost 7, with 14 bases in between. CDR1 and CDR2 from the germline V gene are SGHRS and YFSETQ.